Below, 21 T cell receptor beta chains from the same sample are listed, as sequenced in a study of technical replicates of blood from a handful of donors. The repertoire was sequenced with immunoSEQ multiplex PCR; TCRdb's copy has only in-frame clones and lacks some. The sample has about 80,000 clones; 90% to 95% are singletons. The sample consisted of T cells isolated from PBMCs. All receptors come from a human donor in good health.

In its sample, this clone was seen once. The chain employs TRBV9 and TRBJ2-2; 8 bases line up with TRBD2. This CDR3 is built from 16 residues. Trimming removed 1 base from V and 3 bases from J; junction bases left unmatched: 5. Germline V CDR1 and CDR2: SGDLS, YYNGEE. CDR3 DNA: TGTGCCAGCAGCGTATCGACTAGCGTATACACCGGGGAGCTGTTTTTT. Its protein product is CASSVSTSVYTGELFF.

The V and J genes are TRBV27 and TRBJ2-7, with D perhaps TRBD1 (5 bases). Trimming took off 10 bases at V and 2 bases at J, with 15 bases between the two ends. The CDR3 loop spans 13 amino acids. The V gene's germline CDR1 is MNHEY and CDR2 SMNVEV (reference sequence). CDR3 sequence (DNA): TGTGCCACCCCTAGGCAGGGCGCCTACGAGCAGTACTTC. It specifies CATPRQGAYEQYF.

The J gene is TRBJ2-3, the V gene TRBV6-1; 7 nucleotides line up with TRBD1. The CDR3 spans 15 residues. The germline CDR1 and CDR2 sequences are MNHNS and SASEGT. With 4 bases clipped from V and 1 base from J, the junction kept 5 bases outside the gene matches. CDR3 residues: CASSVSGQGTDTQYF. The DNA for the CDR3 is TGTGCCAGCAGTGTTTCTGGACAGGGCACAGATACGCAGTATTTT.

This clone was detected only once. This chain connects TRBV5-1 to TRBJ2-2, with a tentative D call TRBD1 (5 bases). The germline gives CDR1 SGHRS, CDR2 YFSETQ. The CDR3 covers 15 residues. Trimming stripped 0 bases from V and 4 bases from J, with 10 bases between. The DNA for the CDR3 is TGCGCCAGCAGCTTGGCGCAGGGAACCACCGGGGAGCTGTTTTTT. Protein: CASSLAQGTTGELFF.

DNA for the CDR3: TGTGCCAGCAGTACGGGGTCCCCTAACTATGGCTACACCTTC. Translated, it gives CASSTGSPNYGYTF. The chain links TRBV27 to TRBJ1-2; D is unresolved. The CDR3 has 14 amino acids. The germline V gene has CDR1 MNHEY and CDR2 SMNVEV (reference sequence). The V and J ends lost 5 bases and 0 bases respectively, with 10 bases between them.

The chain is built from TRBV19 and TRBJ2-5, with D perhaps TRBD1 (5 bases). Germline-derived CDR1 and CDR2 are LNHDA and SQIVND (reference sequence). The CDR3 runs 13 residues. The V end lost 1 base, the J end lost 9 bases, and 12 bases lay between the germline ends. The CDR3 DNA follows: TGTGCCAGTAGTATAGGGGGATTAGGGGCCCAGTACTTC. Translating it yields CASSIGGLGAQYF.

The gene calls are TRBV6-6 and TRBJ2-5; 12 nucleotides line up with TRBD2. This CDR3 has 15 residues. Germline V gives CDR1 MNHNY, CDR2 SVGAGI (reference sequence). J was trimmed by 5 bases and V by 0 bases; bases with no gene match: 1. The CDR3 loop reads CASSYSGTSGETQYF. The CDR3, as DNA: TGTGCCAGCAGTTACTCCGGGACTAGCGGGGAGACCCAGTACTTC.

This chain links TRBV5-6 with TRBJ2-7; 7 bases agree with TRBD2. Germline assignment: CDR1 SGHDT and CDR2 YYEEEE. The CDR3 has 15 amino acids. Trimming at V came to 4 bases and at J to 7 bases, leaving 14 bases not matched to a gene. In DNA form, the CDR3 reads TGTGCCAGCAGCGCTACTAGCGACTCCCGGCGTGAGCAGTACTTC. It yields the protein CASSATSDSRREQYF.

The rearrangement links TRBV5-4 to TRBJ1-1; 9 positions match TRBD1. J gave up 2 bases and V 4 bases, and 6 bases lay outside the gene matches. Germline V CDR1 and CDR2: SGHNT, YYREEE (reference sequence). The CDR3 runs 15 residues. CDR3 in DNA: TGTGCCAGCAGCCCCCCGACAGGGGGAAACACTGAAGCTTTCTTT. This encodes CASSPPTGGNTEAFF.

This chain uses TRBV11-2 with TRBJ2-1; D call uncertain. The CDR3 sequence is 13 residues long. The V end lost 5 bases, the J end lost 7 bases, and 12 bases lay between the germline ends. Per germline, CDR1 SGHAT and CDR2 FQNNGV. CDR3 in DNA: TGTGCCAGCAGCCCGCGCCACCCGAATGAGCAGTTCTTC. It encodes CASSPRHPNEQFF. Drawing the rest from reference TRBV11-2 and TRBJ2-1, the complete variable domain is EAGVAQSPRYKIIEKRQSVAFWCNPISGHATLYWYQQILGQGPKLLIQFQNNGVVDDSQLPKDRFSAERLKGVDSTLKIQPAKLEDSAVYLCASSPRHPNEQFFGPGTRLTVL.

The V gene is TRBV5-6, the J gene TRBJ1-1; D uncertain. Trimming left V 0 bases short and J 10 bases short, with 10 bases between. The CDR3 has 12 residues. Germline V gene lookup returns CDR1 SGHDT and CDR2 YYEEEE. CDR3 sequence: CASSLASVRAFF. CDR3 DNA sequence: TGTGCCAGCAGCTTGGCGAGTGTTAGAGCTTTCTTT.

The CDR3 loop is CASSPTGSQGYTF. The CDR3 DNA follows: TGCGCCAGCAGCCCGACAGGGTCGCAGGGCTACACCTTC. The chain is built from TRBV5-1 and TRBJ1-2; the match to TRBD1 covers 7 bases. CDR1 is SGHRS and CDR2 is YFSETQ in the germline V gene. Losses at the gene ends were 4 bases for V and 8 bases for J; bases not matched to a gene: 8. The CDR3 totals 13 residues.

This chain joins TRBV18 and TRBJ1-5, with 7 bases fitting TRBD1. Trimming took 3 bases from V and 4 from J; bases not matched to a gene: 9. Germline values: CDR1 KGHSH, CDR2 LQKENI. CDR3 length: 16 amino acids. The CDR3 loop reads CASSPDNRGVNQPQHF. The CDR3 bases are TGTGCCAGCTCACCGGACAACAGGGGCGTAAATCAGCCCCAGCATTTT. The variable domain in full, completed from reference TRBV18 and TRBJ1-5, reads NAGVMQNPRHLVRRRGQEARLRCSPMKGHSHVYWYRQLPEEGLKFMVYLQKENIIDESGMPKERFSAEFPKEGPSILRIQQVVRGDSAAYFCASSPDNRGVNQPQHFGDGTRLSIL.

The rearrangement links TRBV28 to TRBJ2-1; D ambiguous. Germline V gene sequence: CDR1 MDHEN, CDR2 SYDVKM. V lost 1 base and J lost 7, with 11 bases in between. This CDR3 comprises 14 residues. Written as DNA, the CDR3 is TGTGCCAGCAGTTTATTGCCTAGTTGGAATGAGCAGTTCTTC. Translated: CASSLLPSWNEQFF.

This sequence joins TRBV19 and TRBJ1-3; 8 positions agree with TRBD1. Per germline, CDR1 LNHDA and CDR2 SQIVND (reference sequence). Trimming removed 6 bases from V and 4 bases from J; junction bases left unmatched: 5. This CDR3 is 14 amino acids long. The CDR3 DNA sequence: TGTGCCAGTAGGCCCCAGGGGGCGGGAAACACCATATATTTT. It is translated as CASRPQGAGNTIYF.

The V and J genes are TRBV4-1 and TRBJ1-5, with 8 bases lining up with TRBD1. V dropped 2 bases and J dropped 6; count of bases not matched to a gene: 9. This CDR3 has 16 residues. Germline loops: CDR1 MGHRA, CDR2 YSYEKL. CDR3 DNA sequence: TGCGCCAGCAGCCAATACATTGGACAGGGAAGTCAGCCCCAGCATTTT. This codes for CASSQYIGQGSQPQHF.

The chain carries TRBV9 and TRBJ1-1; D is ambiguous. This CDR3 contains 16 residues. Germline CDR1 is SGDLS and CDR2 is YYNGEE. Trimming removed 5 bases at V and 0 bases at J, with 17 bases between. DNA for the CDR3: TGTGCCAGCAGTGTGATGTCACCGGCGGTGAACACTGAAGCTTTCTTT. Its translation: CASSVMSPAVNTEAFF.

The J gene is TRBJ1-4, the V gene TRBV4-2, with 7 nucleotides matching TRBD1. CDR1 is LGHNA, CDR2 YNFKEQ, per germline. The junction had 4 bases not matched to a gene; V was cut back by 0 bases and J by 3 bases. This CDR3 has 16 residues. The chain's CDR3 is CASSQDLDRANEKLFF. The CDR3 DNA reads TGTGCCAGCAGCCAAGATCTAGACAGGGCTAATGAAAAACTGTTTTTT.

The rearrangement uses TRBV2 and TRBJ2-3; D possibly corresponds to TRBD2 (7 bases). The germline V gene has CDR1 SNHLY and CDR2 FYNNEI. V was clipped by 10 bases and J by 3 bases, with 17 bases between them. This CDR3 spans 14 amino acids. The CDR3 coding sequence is TGTGCCACCCCTCCTGGGGGGGCTACAGATACGCAGTATTTT. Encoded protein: CATPPGGATDTQYF.

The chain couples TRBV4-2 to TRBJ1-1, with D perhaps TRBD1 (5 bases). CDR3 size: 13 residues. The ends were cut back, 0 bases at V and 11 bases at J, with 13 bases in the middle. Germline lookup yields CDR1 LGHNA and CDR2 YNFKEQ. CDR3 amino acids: CASSQDQGHGAFF. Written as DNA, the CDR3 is TGTGCCAGCAGCCAAGATCAGGGTCACGGGGCTTTCTTT.

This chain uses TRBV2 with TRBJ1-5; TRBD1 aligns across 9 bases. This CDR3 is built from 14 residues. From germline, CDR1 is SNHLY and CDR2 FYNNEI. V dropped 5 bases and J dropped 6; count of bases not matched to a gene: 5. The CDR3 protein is CASSSGTGSQPQHF. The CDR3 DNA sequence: TGTGCCAGCAGTTCCGGGACAGGGAGTCAGCCCCAGCATTTT.